The present TCR beta chain was sequenced within a study of prognosis after radiotherapy for stage I lung cancer. Study-wide background: There were several patients whose tumors were squamous cell carcinoma and twelve whose tumors were adenocarcinoma.

This clonotype has at least ten counts. The antigen is unknown. Starting from genomic DNA, TCR beta CDR3 was amplified through two-round multiplex PCR. First-round PCR used primers specific to each TRBV and TRBJ gene. TCRdb analysed the multiplex PCR reads with MiXCR anew, one entry per CDR3 protein. Here the sample spans about 30,000 distinct CDR3 sequences, about half being singletons. The CDR3 is 15 amino acids. Trimming cost V 5 bases and J 2 bases, with 18 bases left between them. The germline V gene has CDR1 DFQATT and CDR2 SNEGSKA (reference sequence). Study-level results: There was a fall in unique TCR clone counts after stereotactic body radiation therapy, median roughly 10,000 versus 7,000. Patients with metastases reportedly showed TRBV and TRBJ gene usage that differed from patients without metastases.

Sample: PBMCs, taken before or after stereotactic body radiation therapy (not recorded which). The receptor was isolated from a donor aged 50 or older with non-small cell lung cancer. The V and J genes are TRBV20-1 and TRBJ2-5, with a tentative D call TRBD2 (6 bases). The CDR3 sequence is CSAGGSGPIQETQYF. Written as DNA, the CDR3 is TGCAGTGCTGGGGGGTCGGGACCGATACAAGAGACCCAGTACTTC.